These 5 T cell receptor beta chains came from one sample sequenced in a study of cytotoxic CD8 clonotypes in ibrutinib-treated CLL. The protocol was immunoSEQ multiplex PCR, while the TCRdb copy is restricted to in-frame clones and leaves out a portion. The sample has approximately 48,000 clones, about half seen once. Here the sequenced sample was PBMCs, taken after 12 months of ibrutinib treatment. The receptors derive from a human donor with chronic lymphocytic leukemia.

The chain joins TRBV28 to TRBJ1-6; D unclear. The CDR3 loop spans 13 amino acids. CDR1 MDHEN and CDR2 SYDVKM come from the germline V gene. Trimming stripped 7 bases from V and 14 bases from J, with 18 bases between. The CDR3 region has the DNA TGTGCCAGCACGGGCTCCGCGAGGACGTCCCTCCACTTT. Its protein product is CASTGSARTSLHF. The full variable domain, completed using reference TRBV28 and TRBJ1-6, is DVKVTQSSRYLVKRTGEKVFLECVQDMDHENMFWYRQDPGLGLRLIYFSYDVKMKEKGDIPEGYSVSREKKERFSLILESASTNQTSMYLCASTGSARTSLHFGNGTRLTVT.

This clone was seen once. This chain joins TRBV7-2 and TRBJ2-1, with a tentative D call TRBD2 (6 bases). CDR1 SGHTA and CDR2 FQGNSA come from the germline V gene. V gave up 5 bases and J gave up 6 bases, with 11 bases separating them. This CDR3 has 13 residues. The CDR3 is CASSHRRGNEQFF. The CDR3 region has the DNA TGTGCCAGCAGCCATCGGAGGGGCAATGAGCAGTTCTTC.

With respect to this clone: A far larger clone is off by one base, so a read error is likely. The chain has TRBV10-2 and TRBJ2-5; tentative D call: TRBD2 (5 bases). The V gene's germline CDR1 is WSHSY and CDR2 SAAADI. This CDR3 region has 11 residues. Trimming cost V 6 bases and J 5 bases, with 7 bases left between them. The CDR3, as DNA: TGCGCCAGCAGAGGCGGGGAGACCCAGTACTTC. Its protein is CASRGGETQYF.

This chain uses TRBV29-1 with TRBJ2-5; a possible D gene is TRBD2 (5 bases). The CDR3 sequence is 13 residues long. Germline V gene data show CDR1 as SQVTM and CDR2 as ANQGSEA. Between the trimmed V and J ends, which lost 4 bases and 5 bases, there was a span of 14 bases. CDR3 in DNA: TGCAGCGTTGGGCCCGGTTCGGGGGAGACCCAGTACTTC. This encodes CSVGPGSGETQYF.

This clone was counted ten times or more. The gene calls are TRBV30 and TRBJ1-6, with D uncertain. Germline values: CDR1 GTSNPN, CDR2 SVGIG (reference sequence). V was trimmed by 3 bases and J by 6 bases, leaving 12 bases between them. The CDR3 totals 14 residues. Written as DNA, the CDR3 is TGTGCCTGGAGGTCCTTGGAAAGTAATTCACCCCTCCACTTT. Translating gives CAWRSLESNSPLHF.